Sequencing of this T cell receptor beta chain was carried out in a study of tumor-infiltrating lymphocytes in primary liver carcinoma. The CDR3 contains 14 residues. The ends were cut back, 6 bases at V and 7 bases at J, with 13 bases in the middle. Starting material of roughly 0.45 ug total RNA yielded TCR beta cDNA via a constant-region primer. TCR beta libraries came from three nested multiplex PCR rounds using slightly modified ARM-PCR. For around 9 cycles apiece, the opening two PCR rounds ran with TRBV1-TRBV30 forward primers and a C-beta reverse primer. MiXCR, run by TCRdb on the multiplex PCR reads, gives a single entry per CDR3 protein. The data contain a few hundred thousand distinct CDR3 sequences, approximately 58% of them seen just once; the ten biggest clones take up around 15%. Germline DNA was also extracted, with blood RNA taken from unsorted whole blood. The patients lived with chronic HBV infection and had not yet received any treatment.

The sample was peripheral blood. This clonotype was obtained from a woman under 40 with primary liver carcinoma and hepatitis B virus infection. J is TRBJ1-6 and V is TRBV12-3 or TRBV12-4; D possibly corresponds to TRBD1 (6 bases). CDR3 residues: CASSKQGGNSPLHF. In DNA, the CDR3 is TGTGCCAGCAGCAAACAGGGAGGAAATTCACCCCTCCACTTT.